The TCR beta chain described here comes from a study of OX40 agonist ivuxolimab in advanced cancers. Whole-study context: Of mixed ages from roughly 23 to 80 and averaging roughly 60 years, the group was almost 85% male. Notes on the study in general: Normalized T-cell clonal expansion was also low in some nonresponders. Fewer expanded clones were found on average in CD4+ than in CD8+ T cells. Relatively little clonal expansion, among the lowest observed, appeared in partial responders at 0.1-3.0 mg/kg.

Worth noting for this clone: The antigen remains unidentified.

Only in-frame clones appear in the TCRdb table, and some are missing; sequencing was by immunoSEQ multiplex PCR. The table shows some 65,000 clones, with about 77% occurring only once. The receptor was isolated from an adult with an advanced solid tumor such as melanoma, head and neck, liver or kidney cancer. Source: CD4+ or CD8+ T cells sorted from blood, taken in a trial of the OX40 agonist ivuxolimab.

This chain's CDR3 is CASSLQGVEQYF. Here the CDR3 DNA reads TGTGCCAGCAGCTTGCAGGGGGTCGAGCAGTACTTC. The chain combines TRBV11-2 with TRBJ2-7; 7 nucleotides line up with TRBD1. This CDR3 is built from 12 residues. Germline V gene sequence: CDR1 SGHAT, CDR2 FQNNGV. Trimming at V came to 3 bases and at J to 6 bases, leaving 2 bases not matched to a gene.